Detailed here is one TCR beta chain. There is no known antigen for this receptor. No base quality values were provided; no much bigger clone lies one nucleotide off. This entry comes from a study of T cells in Graves' hyperthyroidism and ophthalmopathy (dated by TCRdb to about 2019). Notes on the research overall: Peripheral blood samples were taken at the time of initial diagnosis, prior to any treatment. To identify TCR V-J signatures that set the groups apart, the researchers used a discovery cohort of 100 patients, made up of 40 to 45 with Graves' ophthalmopathy and about 59 with stable Graves' hyperthyroidism. An independent validation cohort of fewer than 20 hyperthyroidism patients and 15 or so patients who later progressed to ophthalmopathy tested prospective prediction of ophthalmopathy. The 100 discovery patients were randomly split 7:3 into training and test sets. In addition, the study compared T-cell repertoires in thyroid tissue and in blood from 6 or 7 Graves' hyperthyroidism patients. Following sampling, methimazole starting at 30 mg daily was given to hyperthyroidism patients, and high-dose intravenous methylprednisolone was given to ophthalmopathy patients. TCR Vbeta CDR3 sequencing of 120 to 150 peripheral blood samples (under 45 ophthalmopathy, some 75 hyperthyroidism and about 17 progressor patients) is reported in the paper. Results and caveats for the whole study, not just this receptor: In validation, progression to ophthalmopathy was predicted by the model with more than 65% sensitivity and roughly 72% specificity, a median of approximately 7.1 months before onset. A 13 V-J signature model separated ophthalmopathy from stable hyperthyroidism, with approximately 86% sensitivity and roughly 81% specificity in cross-validation and 80%/75% in testing. Most expanded thyroid clonotypes (frequency above 0.001) were also detected in blood, a finding suggesting that blood repertoires may reflect thyroid immune responses. Sample size was not statistically predetermined, and investigators were not blinded to group allocation.

Stable Graves' hyperthyroidism was defined as no progression to ophthalmopathy during 18 months of follow-up. The hyperthyroidism patients were between 18 and 65 years old and newly diagnosed, with a disease duration of less than 2 months. Exclusion was applied to patients with uncontrolled infections, other autoimmune diseases, pregnancy or lactation. Diagnoses relied on clinical symptoms, serum thyroxine and TRAb, thyroid ultrasound and orbital computed tomography. Ficoll-Paque density gradient centrifugation was used to isolate PBMCs from 9.5 to 10 ml of fresh peripheral blood. Total RNA was extracted using Trizol reagent, and RNA quality was assessed on an Agilent 2100 Bioanalyzer. TCR beta CDR3 regions were amplified from RNA transcripts. The first round of RT-PCR for the TCR CDR3 was performed with the HTBI primer set and the Qiagen OneStep RT-PCR kit. Libraries were constructed in a second round of multiplex PCR, after which size selection and purification were carried out. The libraries were sequenced on an Illumina HiSeq2000 using paired-end 100 bp reads. On the authors' methods: Raw data were processed with SOAPnuke, discarding reads with adapters, uncalled bases, mean Phred below 15, or no exact constant-primer or identifier match. COPE v1.2.5 was used to merge high-quality paired reads, and clonotypes were defined as unique nucleotide sequences. MiTCR v1.1 was used to align the clonotypes against IMGT TRBV, TRBD and TRBJ reference segments. Only V-J combinations with frequency above 0.0001, covering 99.2% of repertoires, were analysed. A TCS score was defined as the ratio between F50 (clonal expansion) and ExV (chaos), using BLOSUM62-based TCRdist between CDR3 peptides within each V-J. Welch's t-statistics and random forest reduced 500 to 550 V-J features to 10 to 15, which were used in a naive Bayes classifier (R e1071). TCRdb took the public reads, trimmed them with fastp at Q25, ran MiXCR for clone calling and kept in-frame beta chains. Duplicate CDR3 protein sequences are folded into a single record with the most common DNA and genes. V and J calls and clone size were set by TCRdb, not the authors. The sample table contains some 690,000 distinct CDR3 sequences; only one count was recorded for roughly 17% of them. The ten largest make up roughly a sixth of the sample.

Sequencing was carried out using blood. This sequence was found in a man aged 45-65 years with Graves' hyperthyroidism.

The nucleotides are TGTGCCATCAGTGGACTAGCGGGAAGGAATGAGCAGTTCTTC. It translates to CAISGLAGRNEQFF. This receptor chain uses TRBV10-3 and TRBJ2-1, with 11 central nucleotides matching TRBD2. According to the germline V gene, CDR1 reads ENHRY and CDR2 reads SYGVKD. Taken from cysteine to phenylalanine, the CDR3 has 14 residues. Here the CDR3 DNA is all that survives: 42 bases in frame from base 1. Unmatched junction bases come to 3, with V trimmed by 4 bases and J by 7 bases.